One sample yielded the 29 T cell receptor beta chains listed below, sequenced in a study of T cells in Graves' hyperthyroidism and ophthalmopathy. Using RNA transcripts as the source, TCR beta CDR3 regions were amplified. HTBI primers were the set used in a first-round RT-PCR of the TCR CDR3. Each CDR3 protein is one row after TCRdb ran MiXCR on the multiplex PCR reads. The data contain around 600,000 distinct CDR3 sequences, 16% of them singletons. Sequenced material: blood. These receptors were obtained from a woman aged 40 to 55 with Graves' ophthalmopathy.

As for this clonotype: One end of the junction is discordant with germline, which a read error may explain. The rearrangement joins TRBV7-7 to TRBJ2-3, with 11 positions matching TRBD2. Germline CDR1 SSHAT, CDR2 FNYEAQ (reference sequence). The CDR3 is 20 residues long. This CDR3 reads CASSPGGTSGRSSSTDTQYF. CDR3 sequence (DNA): TGTGCTAGCAGCCCGGGGGGCACTAGCGGGAGATCGTCGAGCACAGATACGCAGTATTTT.

In the case of this clonotype: A single base separates this from a much larger clone, so it may be a read error. The chain uses TRBV2 and TRBJ2-5, with a possible D match to TRBD1 (6 bases). TRBJ2-1 matches the DNA end more closely, so the J call is doubtful. Germline V gene lookup returns CDR1 SNHLY and CDR2 FYNNEI. There are 13 residues in the CDR3. The CDR3 DNA reads TGTGCCAGCGAGGGGGTTGCCTCGGAGACCCAGTTCTTC. Protein sequence: CASEGVASETQFF.

The table lists this clonotype with many counts. The V call is TRBV6-1, the J call TRBJ2-1; the D gene could be TRBD1 or TRBD2 (5 bases each). V lost 6 bases, J lost 10 bases, and 13 bases lay in between. The CDR3 is 12 residues long. Germline V CDR1 and CDR2: MNHNS, SASEGT. The CDR3 here is CASRNGAGEQFF. The CDR3 nucleotides read TGTGCCAGCAGGAACGGGGCCGGCGAGCAGTTCTTC.

This clonotype was found many times. The chain recombines TRBV12-3 or TRBV12-4 with TRBJ2-2; D ambiguous. Trimming pared 2 bases from V and 10 bases from J, leaving 8 bases between. CDR3 length: 12 residues. The CDR3 loop reads CASSLMLVELFF. The CDR3, as DNA: TGTGCCAGCAGTTTAATGCTGGTGGAGCTGTTTTTT.

Ten or more counts support this clonotype. The chain is built from TRBV28 and TRBJ1-2; 8 bases line up with TRBD1. The germline V gene has CDR1 MDHEN and CDR2 SYDVKM. CDR3 length equals 13 residues. Losses at the gene ends were 6 bases for V and 6 bases for J; bases not matched to a gene: 6. The CDR3 nucleotides are TGTGCCAGCAGCATGGACAGGGTTCATGGCTACACCTTC. Translation: CASSMDRVHGYTF.

This clonotype was seen a handful of times. The chain links TRBV5-1 to TRBJ2-3; D is tentatively TRBD1 or TRBD2 (7 bases each). The CDR3 is 17 residues long. Germline values: CDR1 SGHRS, CDR2 YFSETQ. With 5 bases removed from V and 4 bases from J, the gap between germline ends came to 23 bases. The CDR3 reads CASSPRGRERLPDTQYF. In DNA, the CDR3 is TGCGCCAGCAGTCCAAGGGGGCGGGAGCGGCTCCCAGATACGCAGTATTTT.

With regard to this clonotype: This may stem from a read error, because a much larger clone lies one nucleotide away. This chain uses TRBV2 with TRBJ2-7; weak D call: TRBD2 (5 bases). The CDR3 has 13 amino acids. The germline V gene has CDR1 SNHLY and CDR2 FYNNEI. CDR3 sequence (DNA): TGTGCCAGCGGTGAAAGCGGACTTCGCGAGCAGTACTTC. Protein sequence: CASGESGLREQYF.

This clonotype appeared a few times. CDR3 protein: CASSPVRDKWITEAFF. The CDR3 DNA reads TGTGCCAGCAGCCCAGTCAGGGACAAATGGATCACTGAAGCTTTCTTT. This rearrangement joins TRBV7-9 to TRBJ1-1, with TRBD1 as a possible D gene (6 bases). The V end was cut by 5 bases, the J end by 4 bases, with 20 bases between. The CDR3 is 16 residues long. The germline gives CDR1 SEHNR, CDR2 FQNEAQ (reference sequence).

The sample holds many counts of this clonotype. This chain joins TRBV18 and TRBJ1-5, with D maybe TRBD1 (6 bases). Trimming cost V 4 bases and J 6 bases, with 13 bases left between them. The germline V gene has CDR1 KGHSH and CDR2 LQKENI. The CDR3 totals 14 residues. CDR3 protein: CASSQQGAGQPQHF. In DNA, the CDR3 is TGTGCCAGCTCACAACAGGGAGCGGGTCAGCCCCAGCATTTT.

The chain recombines TRBV20-1 with TRBJ1-4, with 9 bases that match TRBD1. Trimming cost V 6 bases and J 4 bases; bases outside gene matches: 12. From germline, CDR1 is DFQATT and CDR2 SNEGSKA (reference sequence). The CDR3 is 16 amino acids. The CDR3 loop reads CSAEGGDRAINEKLFF. For the CDR3, the DNA is TGCAGTGCCGAGGGTGGGGACAGGGCGATTAATGAAAAACTGTTTTTT.

This clonotype was seen a handful of times. V and J are TRBV28 and TRBJ2-7; possibly TRBD2 for D (6 bases). The V end was cut by 6 bases, the J end by 2 bases, with 17 bases between. Germline V gene lookup returns CDR1 MDHEN and CDR2 SYDVKM. The CDR3 consists of 15 residues. The CDR3 DNA sequence: TGTGCCAGCAGAGAGACGTTGGGGGGTCCCTACGAGCAGTACTTC. Amino acids: CASRETLGGPYEQYF.

V gene TRBV6-2 or TRBV6-3 combines with J gene TRBJ1-2, with D perhaps matching TRBD1 (5 bases). This CDR3 spans 15 amino acids. V lost 1 base and J 6 bases, leaving 15 bases between the germline ends. The germline V gene encodes CDR1 MNHEY and CDR2 SVGEGT. CDR3 coding DNA: TGTGCCAGCAGTTACTATTCGAGACAGACAGATGGCTACACCTTC. Its protein product is CASSYYSRQTDGYTF.

Many counts were recorded for this clonotype. The chain joins TRBV2 to TRBJ2-7; 8 bases fit TRBD2. This CDR3 comprises 15 residues. Germline V gives CDR1 SNHLY, CDR2 FYNNEI. V dropped 3 bases and J dropped 1; count of bases not matched to a gene: 5. The CDR3 spells CASSDWGGRSYEQYF. CDR3 nucleotide sequence: TGTGCCAGCAGTGACTGGGGCGGGAGGTCCTACGAGCAGTACTTC.

This clonotype has more than one count but fewer than ten. The rearrangement joins TRBV11-2 to TRBJ2-7; D gene ambiguous. There are 14 residues in the CDR3. V gave up 4 bases and J gave up 5 bases, with 15 bases separating them. From germline, CDR1 is SGHAT and CDR2 FQNNGV. The DNA of the CDR3 is TGTGCCAGCAGCTGGAGTGATGATCCTGACGAGCAGTACTTC. This encodes CASSWSDDPDEQYF.

The CDR3 DNA reads as TGTGCCAGTACCGTCCCGGGGAACTATGGCTACACCTTC. This encodes CASTVPGNYGYTF. The chain uses TRBV19 and TRBJ1-2, with D unresolved. The CDR3 runs to 13 residues. Trimming stripped 7 bases from V and 2 bases from J, with 11 bases between. The germline CDR1 and CDR2 sequences are LNHDA and SQIVND (reference sequence).

V usage is TRBV16 and J usage is TRBJ1-1, with D uncertain. V was pared by 4 bases and J by 5 bases, with 14 bases between. CDR3 length: 14 residues. The germline V gene encodes CDR1 KGHSY and CDR2 FQNENV. The CDR3 sequence: CASSPRSLGTEAFF. The CDR3 DNA follows: TGTGCCAGCAGCCCCCGATCTTTGGGGACTGAAGCTTTCTTT.

This clonotype has at least ten counts. V is TRBV5-1 and J is TRBJ2-7; 8 positions match TRBD1. This CDR3 comprises 16 residues. Germline V gene lookup returns CDR1 SGHRS and CDR2 YFSETQ. The junction had 11 bases not matched to a gene; V was cut back by 3 bases and J by 3 bases. CDR3 bases: TGCGCCAGCAGCTCCACCGGGACAGGTCCGGGCTACGAGCAGTACTTC. Encoded protein: CASSSTGTGPGYEQYF.

The rearrangement links TRBV19 to TRBJ1-5, with 7 bases aligning to TRBD1. Per the germline V gene, CDR1 is LNHDA and CDR2 is SQIVND (reference sequence). Trimming cost V 2 bases and J 6 bases; bases outside gene matches: 7. The CDR3 extends over 15 amino acids. The DNA for the CDR3 is TGTGCCAGTAGTATACCCGGGACAGCCACTCAGCCCCAGCATTTT. Its protein product is CASSIPGTATQPQHF.

The rearrangement links TRBV3-1 to TRBJ1-6; a weak D match, TRBD1 (5 bases). Trimming cost V 1 base and J 7 bases, with 11 bases left between them. Germline-derived CDR1 and CDR2 are LGHDT and YNNKEL (reference sequence). The CDR3 totals 15 residues. CDR3 bases: TGTGCCAGCAGCCAAGGATCAGGGAGAAATTCACCCCTCCACTTT. Translating it yields CASSQGSGRNSPLHF.

The V gene is TRBV5-1, the J gene TRBJ2-5; 10 bases match TRBD2. The CDR3 has 17 amino acids. The ends lost 0 bases at V and 5 bases at J; junction bases unmatched: 10. In germline, CDR1 is SGHRS, CDR2 YFSETQ. As DNA, the CDR3 is TGCGCCAGCAGCTTGGCCGCTAGCGGGAGTTTTGCGGAGACCCAGTACTTC. It translates to CASSLAASGSFAETQYF. Drawing the rest from reference TRBV5-1 and TRBJ2-5, the complete variable domain is KAGVTQTPRYLIKTRGQQVTLSCSPISGHRSVSWYQQTPGQGLQFLFEYFSETQRNKGNFPGRFSGRQFSNSRSEMNVSTLELGDSALYLCASSLAASGSFAETQYFGPGTRLLVL.

This clonotype was counted many times. The J gene is TRBJ2-5, the V gene TRBV24-1, with D unclear. The germline V and J ends were trimmed by 1 base and 4 bases, with 3 bases remaining between them. Germline V CDR1 and CDR2: KGHDR, SFDVKD. The CDR3 covers 12 residues. The CDR3 spells CATSDFGETQYF. DNA of the CDR3: TGTGCCACCAGTGATTTTGGAGAGACCCAGTACTTC.

The V and J genes are TRBV11-2 and TRBJ2-7, with 9 bases aligning to TRBD1. Germline CDR1 is SGHAT and CDR2 is FQNNGV. Losses at the gene ends were 2 bases for V and 0 bases for J; bases not matched to a gene: 8. The CDR3 extends over 17 amino acids. The CDR3 DNA is TGTGCCAGCAGCTTACCCCGGACAGGGGACTACTCCTACGAGCAGTACTTC. Protein sequence: CASSLPRTGDYSYEQYF.

This clonotype was detected many times. This chain links TRBV12-3 or TRBV12-4 with TRBJ1-3; tentatively, D is TRBD1 (5 bases). The ends were cut back, 6 bases at V and 0 bases at J, with 12 bases in the middle. The CDR3 is 15 amino acids. CDR3 region: CASSYTGTSGNTIYF. The CDR3 nucleotides are TGTGCCAGCAGCTACACCGGGACCTCTGGAAACACCATATATTTT.

The chain links TRBV12-3 or TRBV12-4 to TRBJ1-6; D is unclear. The V gene lost 6 bases and the J gene lost 10 bases, with 10 bases spanning the gap. This CDR3 contains 12 residues. DNA of the CDR3: TGTGCCAGCAGCACCGACTTGTCACCCCTCCACTTT. Translating gives CASSTDLSPLHF.

This clonotype was seen a handful of times. The chain carries TRBV6-1 and TRBJ1-1, with D perhaps matching TRBD1 (5 bases). V lost 5 bases and J lost 1, with 14 bases in between. Germline assignment: CDR1 MNHNS and CDR2 SASEGT. There are 15 residues in the CDR3. CDR3 residues: CASSTGGRGNTEAFF. CDR3 sequence (DNA): TGTGCCAGCAGTACCGGGGGACGAGGGAACACTGAAGCTTTCTTT.

This clonotype was picked up many times. This chain links TRBV3-1 with TRBJ1-2; 7 bases map to TRBD1. The CDR3 is 16 amino acids. Germline V gene data show CDR1 as LGHDT and CDR2 as YNNKEL (reference sequence). V shed 3 bases, J shed 4 bases, and the junction held 11 bases outside the gene matches. This CDR3 reads CASSHRDREGPYGYTF. The CDR3 DNA reads TGTGCCAGCAGCCATAGAGACAGGGAGGGCCCCTATGGCTACACCTTC.

This clonotype appeared many times. The rearrangement joins TRBV3-1 to TRBJ2-2, with no clear D. V lost 0 bases and J lost 2, with 4 bases in between. The CDR3 extends over 14 amino acids. Germline CDR1 LGHDT, CDR2 YNNKEL (reference sequence). CDR3 in DNA: TGTGCCAGCAGCCAAGATACTAACACCGGGGAGCTGTTTTTT. Protein product: CASSQDTNTGELFF.

This clonotype was recorded at least ten times. The CDR3 here is CASVRFNYGYTF. The DNA of the CDR3 is TGTGCCAGCGTGCGATTTAACTATGGCTACACCTTC. The chain joins TRBV2 to TRBJ1-2, with D unclear. V lost 8 bases and J lost 1, with 8 bases in between. Looked up from germline, CDR1 is SNHLY and CDR2 is FYNNEI. There are 12 residues in the CDR3.

The chain joins TRBV29-1 to TRBJ1-3; no clear D gene. Deletions cut 7 bases from V and 0 bases from J, with 13 bases between. This CDR3 has 14 amino acids. Germline CDR1 reads SQVTM; CDR2 reads ANQGSEA. The chain's CDR3 is CSARGGDSGNTIYF. Here the CDR3 DNA reads TGCAGCGCCCGAGGCGGGGACTCTGGAAACACCATATATTTT.